The subject of this entry is one T cell receptor (beta chain). The length of the CDR3 is 17 residues. V shed 0 bases, J shed 7 bases, and the junction held 14 bases outside the gene matches. Germline CDR1 LNHNV, CDR2 YYDKDF (reference sequence). The data were obtained in a study of blood T cell repertoires in COVID-19. At the level of the study: The samples span acute and convalescent COVID-19 from the United States, Italy and Spain. PBMCs, B-cell-depleted T cells, or T cells provided the cDNA or gDNA that made up the material.

As originally analysed: Amplification with reference gene primers provided the estimates of nucleated cell counts. This table comes from immunoSEQ multiplex PCR, and its TCRdb copy is limited to in-frame clones, with some not included. That table furnishes V, J and clone size, whereas the DNA furnished D and trimming. The profile shows 25,000 to 35,000 clones, about 89% of them singletons. Input material: peripheral blood. This chain links TRBV15 with TRBJ2-5, with 7 bases matching TRBD1. This sequence was found in a human donor with active COVID-19. The donor label of this sample is uncertain. The CDR3 DNA sequence: TGTGCCACCAGCAGAGAGCTACGGACAGGATCTGCAGGGACCCAGTACTTC. This encodes CATSRELRTGSAGTQYF.